This T cell receptor (beta chain) was identified during a study of CD8+CD57+ T cells in acquired aplastic anemia. On the study more broadly: Sorting CD4+ and CD8+ cells gave DNA averaging around 3 ug. Broader study findings: Overlap between patients and controls comprised twenty-nine CD8+ CDR3 sequences.

TCR beta VDJ and CDR3 profiles were obtained from a genomic DNA template. TCRdb processed the reads anew with MiXCR; each CDR3 protein has one entry. The table lists some 98,000 distinct CDR3 sequences, 65% to 70% of them singletons. About this clonotype itself: Its cognate antigen is unknown.

Individuals selected for sequencing had exhibited CD8+CD57+ cell expansion on flow cytometry. Prior therapy had not been administered to any patient at the time of blood sampling. The sequenced sample consisted of sorted CD4+, CD8+, or CD8+CD57+ T cells (not recorded which) from PBMCs. The origin of this receptor is a human donor with aplastic anemia.

The CDR3 nucleotides are TGTGCCAGCAGCCCCAGAGTCACAAACTATGGCTACACCTTC. It codes for CASSPRVTNYGYTF. This chain links TRBV11-2 with TRBJ1-2; the D is unclear. Germline values: CDR1 SGHAT, CDR2 FQNNGV. V lost 5 bases, J lost 2 bases, and 12 bases lay in between. The CDR3 sequence is 14 residues long.